This TCR beta chain was sequenced in a study of shared clonotypes between healthy human individuals. Clones were sequenced by immunoSEQ multiplex PCR, and TCRdb holds only the in-frame ones, with some missing. Of 490,000 or so clones listed, 79% are singletons. The sample consisted of PBMCs. The clonotype originates from a middle-aged woman in good health. Some clones in this sample may be carry-over from other donors' samples.

The CDR3 nucleotides read TGTGCCAGCTCAAGGTCGGGGGCAGAGGGCTACACCTTC. Translation: CASSRSGAEGYTF. The chain carries TRBV19 and TRBJ1-2; D may be TRBD1 (6 bases). CDR3 length: 13 residues. Germline CDR1 reads LNHDA; CDR2 reads SQIVND (reference sequence). V lost 9 bases and J lost 8, with 19 bases in between.